These T cell receptor beta chains were read from a single sample in a study of T cell clones after liver transplantation. Sequencing was performed with immunoSEQ multiplex PCR; in TCRdb, only in-frame clones are kept and a portion is missing. The data show some 70,000 clones, about 88% seen once. Material: CD4+ T cells from blood, obtained before liver transplant. The receptor source for this set is a human donor who received a liver transplant. Both conserved end residues are part of each CDR3. Each record gives: clone size, V gene, J gene, D gene, CDR3 DNA, CDR3 protein. The D gene is left open where the match is weak. Some rows have no size entry. The others give once, few or many, or a class for an expanded clone.

few	TRBV18	TRBJ2-7	NA	TGTGCCAGCTCACCCGATCCAGAGCTCTACGAGCAGTACTTC	CASSPDPELYEQYF
NA	TRBV4-3	TRBJ2-2	TRBD1	TGCGCCAGCAGCCAAGAGGACAGGGGCAGGGGCACCGGGGAGCTGTTTTTT	CASSQEDRGRGTGELFF
NA	TRBV29-1	TRBJ2-7	NA	TGCAGCGTCTTCCGGGACCCCTACGAGCAGTACTTC	CSVFRDPYEQYF
NA	TRBV15	TRBJ2-7	TRBD2	TGTGCCACCAGCAGAGGCGGGGGGAGCTCCTACGAGCAGTACTTC	CATSRGGGSSYEQYF
NA	TRBV27	TRBJ2-3	NA	TGTGCCAGCAGTTTAGGGAGAGCCAACACAGATACGCAGTATTTT	CASSLGRANTDTQYF
NA	TRBV2	TRBJ2-1	NA	TGTGCCAGCAGACGGGACGAGAATGAGCAGTTCTTC	CASRRDENEQFF
NA	TRBV11-2	TRBJ1-4	NA	TGTGCCAGCAGCTTAGACCCCAGGCGGAGGATCAGCGAAAAACTGTTTTTT	CASSLDPRRRISEKLFF
few	TRBV11-3	TRBJ2-7	NA	TGTGCCAGCAGCTTAGCGGGGGCAGCCTACGAGCAGTACTTC	CASSLAGAAYEQYF
NA	TRBV5-1	TRBJ2-3	TRBD2	TGCGCCAGCAGAAGACTAGCGGGAGAGGTCACAGATACGCAGTATTTT	CASRRLAGEVTDTQYF
NA	TRBV5-6	TRBJ2-2	NA	TGTGCCAGCAGCTTGATTAGCCCCACCGGGGAGCTGTTTTTT	CASSLISPTGELFF
NA	TRBV10-2	TRBJ2-1	NA	TGCGCCAGCAGTGAGGGGGGCGCCTACAATGAGCAGTTCTTC	CASSEGGAYNEQFF
NA	TRBV10-2	TRBJ2-7	NA	TGCGCCAGCAGTACCGACAACTCCTACGAGCAGTACTTC	CASSTDNSYEQYF
NA	TRBV6-5	TRBJ2-7	NA	TGTGCCAGCAGTTACTCCCCAGGTTTTAGCTCCTACGAGCAGTACTTC	CASSYSPGFSSYEQYF
NA	TRBV7-2	TRBJ2-2	TRBD2	TGTGCCAGCAGTTGGACTAGCTGGGGCACCGGGGAGCTGTTTTTT	CASSWTSWGTGELFF
NA	TRBV27	TRBJ2-7	NA	TGTGCCAGCAGTCCGGCAGGGAAGGTCAACGAGCAGTACTTC	CASSPAGKVNEQYF
NA	TRBV9	TRBJ2-5	TRBD2	TGTGCCAGCAGCGTAGTTGACGGGAGGGAAGAGACCCAGTACTTC	CASSVVDGREETQYF
NA	TRBV6-1	TRBJ1-2	NA	TGTGCCAGCAGTGTGCAGGGCACTAACTATGGCTACACCTTC	CASSVQGTNYGYTF
NA	TRBV7-9	TRBJ2-5	TRBD2	TGTGCCAGCAGCCTAGCGGGAGGAGGGGAGACCCAGTACTTC	CASSLAGGGETQYF
NA	TRBV5-1	TRBJ2-4	NA	TGCGCCAGCAGCCCAGGAAAAGGAAACATTCAGTACTTC	CASSPGKGNIQYF
NA	TRBV19	TRBJ2-3	NA	TGTGCCAGTAGTATATCCGACCACCCCGGCACAGATACGCAGTATTTT	CASSISDHPGTDTQYF
NA	TRBV29-1	TRBJ2-3	NA	TGCAGCGTTCTTCTGGGATTTACAGATACGCAGTATTTT	CSVLLGFTDTQYF
NA	TRBV15	TRBJ2-7	NA	TGTGCCACCAGCCTAGAGATGGTCTACGAGCAGTACTTC	CATSLEMVYEQYF